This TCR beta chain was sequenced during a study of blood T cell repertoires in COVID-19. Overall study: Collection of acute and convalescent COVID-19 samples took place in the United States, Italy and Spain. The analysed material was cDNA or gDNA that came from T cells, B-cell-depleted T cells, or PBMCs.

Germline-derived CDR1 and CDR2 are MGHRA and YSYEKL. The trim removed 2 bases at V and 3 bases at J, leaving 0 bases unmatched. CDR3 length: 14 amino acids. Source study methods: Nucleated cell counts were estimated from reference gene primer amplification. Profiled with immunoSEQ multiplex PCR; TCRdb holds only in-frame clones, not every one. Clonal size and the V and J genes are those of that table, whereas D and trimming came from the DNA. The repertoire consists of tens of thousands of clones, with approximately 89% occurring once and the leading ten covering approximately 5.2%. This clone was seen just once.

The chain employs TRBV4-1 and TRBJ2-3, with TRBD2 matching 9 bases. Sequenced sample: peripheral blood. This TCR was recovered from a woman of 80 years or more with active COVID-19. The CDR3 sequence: CASSQSGRTDTQYF. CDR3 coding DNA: TGCGCCAGCAGCCAAAGCGGGAGGACAGATACGCAGTATTTT.